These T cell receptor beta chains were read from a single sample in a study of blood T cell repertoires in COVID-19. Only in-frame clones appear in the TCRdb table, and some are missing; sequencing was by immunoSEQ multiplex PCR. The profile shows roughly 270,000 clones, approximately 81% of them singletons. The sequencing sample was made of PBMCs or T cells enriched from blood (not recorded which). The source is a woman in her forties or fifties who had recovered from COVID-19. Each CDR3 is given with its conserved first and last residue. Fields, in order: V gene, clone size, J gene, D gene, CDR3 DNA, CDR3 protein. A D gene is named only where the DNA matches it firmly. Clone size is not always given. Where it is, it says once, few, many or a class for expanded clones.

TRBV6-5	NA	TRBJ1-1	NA	TGTGCCAGCAGTTACAATCCCGGGAGGTTCAACACTGAAGCTTTCTTT	CASSYNPGRFNTEAFF
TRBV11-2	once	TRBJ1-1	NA	TGTGCCAGCAGCTTAACGGGAGACACTGAAGCTTTCTTT	CASSLTGDTEAFF
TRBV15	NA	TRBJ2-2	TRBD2	TGTGCCACCAGCTCACCGGGACTAGCGGGGAGAGGGAACACCGGGGAGCTGTTTTTT	CATSSPGLAGRGNTGELFF
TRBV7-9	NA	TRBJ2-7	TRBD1	TGTGCCAGCAGCTCCCTCCGGGACAGGGTCCCCTACGAGCAGTACTTC	CASSSLRDRVPYEQYF
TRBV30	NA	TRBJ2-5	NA	TGTGCCTGGAGTGGTCTTTTTCAGTCCCAGTACTTC	CAWSGLFQSQYF
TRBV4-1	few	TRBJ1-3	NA	TGCGCCAGCAGCCAACCCCGTGGGGGCCGAAACACCATATATTTT	CASSQPRGGRNTIYF
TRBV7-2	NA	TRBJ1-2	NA	TGTGCCAGCAGCCTCAGTACCGGGACTAACCAGGCCTATGGCTACACCTTC	CASSLSTGTNQAYGYTF
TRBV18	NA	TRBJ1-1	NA	TGTGCCAGCTCACCGGCCCAGAACACTGAAGCTTTCTTT	CASSPAQNTEAFF
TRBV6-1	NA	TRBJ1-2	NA	TGTGCCAGCAGTGAACAGGGCCGCTATGGCTACACCTTC	CASSEQGRYGYTF
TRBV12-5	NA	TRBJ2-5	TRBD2	TGTGCTAGTGGTTTGGTTACGCGGGAGGGCCGGGAGACCCAGTACTTC	CASGLVTREGRETQYF
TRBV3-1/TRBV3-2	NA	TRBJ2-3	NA	TGTGCCAGCAGCCAACCCTGGACAGAATCGGATACGCAGTATTTT	CASSQPWTESDTQYF
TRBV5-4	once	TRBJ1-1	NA	TGTGCCAGCAGCTTGAAGCAGGGCTTGAACACTGAAGCTTTCTTT	CASSLKQGLNTEAFF
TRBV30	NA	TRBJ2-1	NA	TGTGCCTGGAGTGAATTAGTAACCTACAATGAGCAGTTCTTC	CAWSELVTYNEQFF
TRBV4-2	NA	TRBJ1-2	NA	TGTGCCAGCACCGACAGCACCTATGGCTACACCTTC	CASTDSTYGYTF
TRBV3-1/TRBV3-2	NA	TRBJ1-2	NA	TGTGCCAGCAGCCAAGAGGCCCTTAACTATGGCTACACCTTC	CASSQEALNYGYTF
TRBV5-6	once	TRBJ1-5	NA	TGTGCCAGCAGCCCACCGACGGAGAATCAGCCCCAGCATTTT	CASSPPTENQPQHF
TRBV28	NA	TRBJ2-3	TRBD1	TGTGCCAGCAGTCTGAGACCGGGACAGGGAATAACAGATACGCAGTATTTT	CASSLRPGQGITDTQYF
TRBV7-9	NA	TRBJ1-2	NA	TGTGCCAGCAGCTTAAATAGATATGGCTACACCTTC	CASSLNRYGYTF
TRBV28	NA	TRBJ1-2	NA	TGTGCCAGCAGTTCCGGGGGAAACCGGGGCTACACCTTC	CASSSGGNRGYTF
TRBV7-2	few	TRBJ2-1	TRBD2	TGTGCCAGCAGCCAACGACTAGCGGGAGGGATGGATGAGCAGTTCTTC	CASSQRLAGGMDEQFF
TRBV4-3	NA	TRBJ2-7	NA	TGCGCCAGCAGCCAAGAAAGGAGGAGCCTGCAGTACTTC	CASSQERRSLQYF
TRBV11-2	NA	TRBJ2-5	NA	TGTGCCAGCAGCTATACCACAGGGCAAGAGACCCAGTACTTC	CASSYTTGQETQYF
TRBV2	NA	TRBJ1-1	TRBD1	TGTGCCAGCACTAGAGACAGGGTGAACACTGAAGCTTTCTTT	CASTRDRVNTEAFF
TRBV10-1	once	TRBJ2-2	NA	TGCGCCAGCAGACATTCCACTAGCTCCGGGGAGCTGTTTTTT	CASRHSTSSGELFF
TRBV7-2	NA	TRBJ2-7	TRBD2	TGTGCCAGCAGCTTAGCAGGGACTAGCGGGAGGTCTGCCGAGCAGTACTTC	CASSLAGTSGRSAEQYF